This T cell receptor (beta chain) derives from a study of shared clonotypes between healthy human individuals. Study results and caveats: Some clonotypes were shared by all four sorted-subset donors, while others were not shared. The non-shared ones had lower generation probabilities than the shared ones.

CD45RO-negative, CCR7-selected cells formed the naive CD8 fraction, which excluded terminally differentiated effector memory CD45RA+ cells. Adult donors, all healthy and HIV-negative, had no recent acute infections or vaccinations. Over several immunoSEQ plates, each subset's genomic DNA was distributed in even portions. Using immunoSEQ multiplex PCR, the repertoire was profiled, and TCRdb retains in-frame clones only, with some absent. The table shows 2 million to 2.5 million clones, with 85% to 95% occurring only once. The CDR3 has 18 amino acids. As to this clone: Antigen unknown.

This sequence originates from a man between 18 and 29 years old in good health. Some clones in this sample may be carry-over from other donors' samples. This chain uses TRBV21-1 with TRBJ2-3; the table's D call of TRBD1 was not tested on the DNA. TRBV21-1 is a pseudogene segment. The sample comprised naive CD8+ T cells from PBMCs. The CDR3 DNA sequence: TGTGCCAGCAGCGGTCGGGACAGAAGGTTTGTTTTAAGAGATACGCAGTATTTT. It translates to CASSGRDRRFVLRDTQYF.